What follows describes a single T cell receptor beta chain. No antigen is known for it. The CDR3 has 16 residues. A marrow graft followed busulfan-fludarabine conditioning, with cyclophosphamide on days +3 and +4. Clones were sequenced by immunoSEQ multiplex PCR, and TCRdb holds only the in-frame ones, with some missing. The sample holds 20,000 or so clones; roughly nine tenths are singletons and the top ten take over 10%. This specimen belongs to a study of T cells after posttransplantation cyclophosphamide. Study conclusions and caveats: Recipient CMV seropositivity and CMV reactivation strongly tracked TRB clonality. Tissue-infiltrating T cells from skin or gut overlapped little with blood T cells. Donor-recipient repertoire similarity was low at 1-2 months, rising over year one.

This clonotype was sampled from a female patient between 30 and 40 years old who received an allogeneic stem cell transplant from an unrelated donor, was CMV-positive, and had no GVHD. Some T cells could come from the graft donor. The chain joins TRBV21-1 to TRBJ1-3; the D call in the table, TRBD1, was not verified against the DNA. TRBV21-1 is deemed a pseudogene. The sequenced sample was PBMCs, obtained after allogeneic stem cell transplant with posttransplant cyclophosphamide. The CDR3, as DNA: TGTGCCAGCACCAGCTCACAGGGAAACTCTGGAAACACCATATATTTT. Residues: CASTSSQGNSGNTIYF.